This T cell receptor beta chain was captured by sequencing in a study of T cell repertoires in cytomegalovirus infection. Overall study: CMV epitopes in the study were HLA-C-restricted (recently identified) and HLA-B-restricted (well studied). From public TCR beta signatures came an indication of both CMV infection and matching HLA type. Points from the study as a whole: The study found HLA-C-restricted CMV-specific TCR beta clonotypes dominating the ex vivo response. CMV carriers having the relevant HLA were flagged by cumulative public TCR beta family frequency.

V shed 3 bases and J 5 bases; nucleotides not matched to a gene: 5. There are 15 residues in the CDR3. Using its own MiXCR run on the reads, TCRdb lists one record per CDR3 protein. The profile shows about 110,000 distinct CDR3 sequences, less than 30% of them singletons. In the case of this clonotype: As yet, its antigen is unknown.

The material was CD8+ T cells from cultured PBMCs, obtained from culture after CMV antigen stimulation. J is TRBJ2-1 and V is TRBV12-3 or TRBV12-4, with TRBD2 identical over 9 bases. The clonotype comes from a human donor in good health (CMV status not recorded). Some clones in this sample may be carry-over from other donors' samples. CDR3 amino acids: CASSFAGGRDNEQFF. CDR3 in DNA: TGTGCCAGCAGTTTTGCGGGGGGGCGAGACAATGAGCAGTTCTTC.